This T cell receptor beta chain was sequenced during a study of control samples from healthy donors and cancer patients. Some clones are missing from TCRdb's copy, which holds only in-frame ones; the method was immunoSEQ multiplex PCR. Of roughly 100,000 clones detected, more than 90% appear once; the ten largest clones hold less than 3.5%. Germline loops: CDR1 MNHNS, CDR2 SASEGT. Trimming removed 3 bases from V and 6 bases from J, with 15 bases in between. The CDR3 runs to 14 residues. The gene calls are TRBV6-1 and TRBJ2-7, with D possibly TRBD2 on 6 matching bases. The TCR comes from a human donor in good health. The donor label of this sample is uncertain. The specimen was blood. CDR3: CASSDLGGRGEQYV. CDR3 bases: TGTGCCAGCAGTGACCTTGGGGGGAGAGGCGAGCAGTACGTC.